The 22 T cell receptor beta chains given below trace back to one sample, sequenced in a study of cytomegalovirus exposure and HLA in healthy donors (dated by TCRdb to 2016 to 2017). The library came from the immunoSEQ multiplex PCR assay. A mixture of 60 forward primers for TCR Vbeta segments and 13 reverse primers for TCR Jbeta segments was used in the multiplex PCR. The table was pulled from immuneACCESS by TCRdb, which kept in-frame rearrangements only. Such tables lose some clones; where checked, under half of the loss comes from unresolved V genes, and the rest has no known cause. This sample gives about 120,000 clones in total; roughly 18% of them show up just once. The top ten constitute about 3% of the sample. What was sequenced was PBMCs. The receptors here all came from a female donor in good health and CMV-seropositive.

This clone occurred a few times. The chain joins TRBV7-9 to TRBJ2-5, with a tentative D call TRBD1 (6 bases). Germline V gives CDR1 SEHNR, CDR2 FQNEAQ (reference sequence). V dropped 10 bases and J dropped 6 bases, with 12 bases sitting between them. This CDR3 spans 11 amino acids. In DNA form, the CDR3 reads TGTGCCATAGGACAGTTTCAGACCCAGTACTTC. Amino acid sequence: CAIGQFQTQYF. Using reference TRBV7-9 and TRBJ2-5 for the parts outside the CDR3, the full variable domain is DTGVSQNPRHKITKRGQNVTFRCDPISEHNRLYWYRQTLGQGPEFLTYFQNEAQLEKSRLLSDRFSAERPKGSFSTLEIQRTEQGDSAMYLCAIGQFQTQYFGPGTRLLVL.

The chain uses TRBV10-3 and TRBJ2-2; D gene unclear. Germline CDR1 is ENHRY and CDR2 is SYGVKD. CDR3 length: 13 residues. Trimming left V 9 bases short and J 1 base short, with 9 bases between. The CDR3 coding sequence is TGTGCCATGAGTAGAGGGAACACCGGGGAGCTGTTTTTT. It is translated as CAMSRGNTGELFF.

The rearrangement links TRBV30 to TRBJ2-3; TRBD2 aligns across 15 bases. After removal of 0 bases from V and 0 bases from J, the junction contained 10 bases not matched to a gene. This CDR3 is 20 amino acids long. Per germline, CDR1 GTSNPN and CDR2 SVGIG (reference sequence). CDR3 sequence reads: CAWSVRRTSGGAPSTDTQYF. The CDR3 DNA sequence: TGTGCCTGGAGTGTACGGAGGACTAGCGGGGGGGCCCCTAGCACAGATACGCAGTATTTT. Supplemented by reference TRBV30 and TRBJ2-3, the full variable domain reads SQTIHQWPATLVQPVGSPLSLECTVEGTSNPNLYWYRQAAGRGLQLLFYSVGIGQISSEVPQNLSASRPQDRQFILSSKKLLLSDSGFYLCAWSVRRTSGGAPSTDTQYFGPGTRLTVL.

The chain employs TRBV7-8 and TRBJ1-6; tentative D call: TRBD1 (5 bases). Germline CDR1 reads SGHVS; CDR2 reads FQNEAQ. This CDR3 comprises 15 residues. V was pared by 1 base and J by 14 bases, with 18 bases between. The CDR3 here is CASSLVNARAETLHF. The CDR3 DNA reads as TGTGCCAGCAGCTTAGTAAACGCCAGGGCGGAAACCCTCCACTTT.

The CDR3 sequence is CSVVPLDRANYGYTF. The CDR3 DNA sequence: TGCAGCGTCGTGCCCTTGGACAGAGCTAACTATGGCTACACCTTC. The chain joins TRBV29-1 to TRBJ1-2; possibly TRBD1 for D (6 bases). V was shortened by 6 bases and J by 0 bases, with 17 bases between the two germline ends. This CDR3 contains 15 residues. The germline V gene encodes CDR1 SQVTM and CDR2 ANQGSEA.

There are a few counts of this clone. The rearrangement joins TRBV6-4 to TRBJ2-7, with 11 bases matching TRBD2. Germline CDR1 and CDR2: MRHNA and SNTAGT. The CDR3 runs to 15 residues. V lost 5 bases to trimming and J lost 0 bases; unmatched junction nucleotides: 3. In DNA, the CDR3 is TGTGCCAGCAGTTCAACTAGCGGGAGCTCCTACGAGCAGTACTTC. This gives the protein CASSSTSGSSYEQYF.

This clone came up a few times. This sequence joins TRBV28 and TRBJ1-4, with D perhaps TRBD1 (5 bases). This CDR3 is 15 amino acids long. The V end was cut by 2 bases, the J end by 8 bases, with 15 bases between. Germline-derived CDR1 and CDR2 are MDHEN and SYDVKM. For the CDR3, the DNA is TGTGCCAGCAGTTTAACAGGAATCGAAAGAGAAAAACTGTTTTTT. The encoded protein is CASSLTGIEREKLFF.

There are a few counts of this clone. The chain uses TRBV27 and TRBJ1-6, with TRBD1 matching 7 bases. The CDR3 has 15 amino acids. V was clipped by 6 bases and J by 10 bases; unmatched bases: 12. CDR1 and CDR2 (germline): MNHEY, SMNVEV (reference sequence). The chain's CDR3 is CASRKLTGMRSPLHF. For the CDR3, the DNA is TGTGCCAGCAGAAAATTGACAGGGATGAGGTCACCCCTCCACTTT.

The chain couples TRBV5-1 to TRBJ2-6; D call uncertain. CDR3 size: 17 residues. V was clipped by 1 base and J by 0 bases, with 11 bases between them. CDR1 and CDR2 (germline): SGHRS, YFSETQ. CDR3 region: CASSLRELLSGANVLTF. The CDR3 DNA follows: TGCGCCAGCAGCTTGAGAGAGCTTCTCTCTGGGGCCAACGTCCTGACTTTC.

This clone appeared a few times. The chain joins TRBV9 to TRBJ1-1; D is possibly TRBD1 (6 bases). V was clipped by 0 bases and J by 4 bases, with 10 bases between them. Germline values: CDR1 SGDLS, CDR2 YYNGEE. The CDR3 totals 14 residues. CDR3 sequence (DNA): TGTGCCAGCAGCGTAGTCCAGGGGAGCACTGAAGCTTTCTTT. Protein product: CASSVVQGSTEAFF.

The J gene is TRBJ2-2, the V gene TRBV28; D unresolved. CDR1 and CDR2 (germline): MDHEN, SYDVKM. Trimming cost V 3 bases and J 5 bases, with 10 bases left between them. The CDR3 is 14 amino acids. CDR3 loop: CASSLFKRTGELFF. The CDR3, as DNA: TGTGCCAGCAGTTTGTTCAAGCGAACCGGGGAGCTGTTTTTT.

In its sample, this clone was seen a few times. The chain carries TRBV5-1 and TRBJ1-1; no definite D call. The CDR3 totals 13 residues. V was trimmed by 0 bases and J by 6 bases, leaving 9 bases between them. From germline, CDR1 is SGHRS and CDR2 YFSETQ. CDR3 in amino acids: CASSLVPGPEAFF. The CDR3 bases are TGCGCCAGCAGCTTGGTGCCAGGCCCTGAAGCTTTCTTT.

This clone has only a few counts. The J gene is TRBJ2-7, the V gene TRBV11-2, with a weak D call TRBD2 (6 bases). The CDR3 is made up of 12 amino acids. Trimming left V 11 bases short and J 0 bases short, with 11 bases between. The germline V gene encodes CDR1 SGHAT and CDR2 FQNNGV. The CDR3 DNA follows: TGTGCCGGTCTGGGGGGCTCCTACGAGCAGTACTTC. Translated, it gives CAGLGGSYEQYF.

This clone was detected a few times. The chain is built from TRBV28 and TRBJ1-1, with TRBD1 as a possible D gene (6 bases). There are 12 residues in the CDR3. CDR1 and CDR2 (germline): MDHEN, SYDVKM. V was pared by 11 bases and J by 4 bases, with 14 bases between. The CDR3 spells CAGRTAGTEAFF. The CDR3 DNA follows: TGTGCCGGCCGGACAGCCGGCACTGAAGCTTTCTTT.

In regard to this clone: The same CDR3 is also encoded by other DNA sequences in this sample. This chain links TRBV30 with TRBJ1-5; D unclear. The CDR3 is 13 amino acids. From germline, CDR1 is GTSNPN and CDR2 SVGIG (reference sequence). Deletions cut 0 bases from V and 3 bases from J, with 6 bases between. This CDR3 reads CAWSVRDNQPQHF. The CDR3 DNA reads TGTGCCTGGAGTGTGCGTGACAATCAGCCCCAGCATTTT.

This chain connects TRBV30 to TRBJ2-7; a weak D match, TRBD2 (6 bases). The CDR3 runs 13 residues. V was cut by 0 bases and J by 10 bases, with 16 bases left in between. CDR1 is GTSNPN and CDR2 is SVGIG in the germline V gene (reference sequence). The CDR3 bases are TGTGCCTGGAGTGTAGGTGGTGGGACTTACCAGTACTTC. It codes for CAWSVGGGTYQYF. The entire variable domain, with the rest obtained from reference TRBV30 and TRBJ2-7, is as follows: SQTIHQWPATLVQPVGSPLSLECTVEGTSNPNLYWYRQAAGRGLQLLFYSVGIGQISSEVPQNLSASRPQDRQFILSSKKLLLSDSGFYLCAWSVGGGTYQYFGPGTRLTVT.

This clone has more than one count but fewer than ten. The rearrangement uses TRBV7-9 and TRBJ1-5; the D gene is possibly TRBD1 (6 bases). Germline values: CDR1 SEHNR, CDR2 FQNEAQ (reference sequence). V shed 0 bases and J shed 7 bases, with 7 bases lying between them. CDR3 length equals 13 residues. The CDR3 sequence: CASSLAGQQPQHF. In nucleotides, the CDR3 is TGTGCCAGCAGCTTAGCCGGACAGCAGCCCCAGCATTTT.

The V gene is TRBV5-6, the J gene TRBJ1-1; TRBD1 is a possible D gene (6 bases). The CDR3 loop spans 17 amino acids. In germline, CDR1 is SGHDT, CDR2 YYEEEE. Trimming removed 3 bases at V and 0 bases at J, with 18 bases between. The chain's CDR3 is CASSWGGLSPMNTEAFF. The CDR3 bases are TGTGCCAGCAGCTGGGGGGGCCTCTCCCCAATGAACACTGAAGCTTTCTTT.

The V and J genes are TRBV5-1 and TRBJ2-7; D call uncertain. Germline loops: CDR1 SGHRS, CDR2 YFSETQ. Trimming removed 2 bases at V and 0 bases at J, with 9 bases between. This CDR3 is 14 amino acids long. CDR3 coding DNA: TGCGCCAGCAGCTTCGCCCCGGTCTCCTACGAGCAGTACTTC. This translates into CASSFAPVSYEQYF. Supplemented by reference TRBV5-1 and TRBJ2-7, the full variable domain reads KAGVTQTPRYLIKTRGQQVTLSCSPISGHRSVSWYQQTPGQGLQFLFEYFSETQRNKGNFPGRFSGRQFSNSRSEMNVSTLELGDSALYLCASSFAPVSYEQYFGPGTRLTVT.

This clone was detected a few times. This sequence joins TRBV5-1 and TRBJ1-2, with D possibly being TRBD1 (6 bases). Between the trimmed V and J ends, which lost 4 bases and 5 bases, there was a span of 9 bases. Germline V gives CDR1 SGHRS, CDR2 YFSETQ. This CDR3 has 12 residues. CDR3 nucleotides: TGCGCCAGCAGCAACACAGGGTATGGCTACACCTTC. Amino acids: CASSNTGYGYTF.

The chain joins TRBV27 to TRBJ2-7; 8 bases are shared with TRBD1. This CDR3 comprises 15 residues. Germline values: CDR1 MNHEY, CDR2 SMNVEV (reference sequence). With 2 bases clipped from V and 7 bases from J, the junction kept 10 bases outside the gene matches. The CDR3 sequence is CASSLGGQGAREQYF. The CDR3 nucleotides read TGTGCCAGCAGTTTAGGGGGGCAGGGGGCTCGGGAGCAGTACTTC.

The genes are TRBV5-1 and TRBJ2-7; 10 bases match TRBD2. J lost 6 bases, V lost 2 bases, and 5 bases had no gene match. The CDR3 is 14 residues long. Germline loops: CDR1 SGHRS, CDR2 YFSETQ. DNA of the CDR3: TGCGCCAGCAGCTTACTAGCGGGGCCGCCCGAGCAGTACTTC. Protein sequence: CASSLLAGPPEQYF. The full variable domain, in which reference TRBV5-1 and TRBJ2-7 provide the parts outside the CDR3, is KAGVTQTPRYLIKTRGQQVTLSCSPISGHRSVSWYQQTPGQGLQFLFEYFSETQRNKGNFPGRFSGRQFSNSRSEMNVSTLELGDSALYLCASSLLAGPPEQYFGPGTRLTVT.